This T cell receptor (beta chain) was sequenced during a study of blood T cell repertoires in COVID-19. The CDR3 is 13 residues long. Germline V gives CDR1 WNHNN, CDR2 SYGVQD (reference sequence). The V end was cut by 2 bases, the J end by 0 bases, with 4 bases between. The protocol was immunoSEQ multiplex PCR, while the TCRdb copy is restricted to in-frame clones and leaves out a portion. The sample includes about 370,000 clones, 80% to 90% of them seen just once. Material for sequencing was peripheral blood. This rearrangement joins TRBV10-1 to TRBJ1-1; D remains ambiguous. The receptor was isolated from a woman under 40 with COVID-19, enrolled during active disease. The CDR3 sequence is CASSESVNTEAFF. CDR3 DNA: TGCGCCAGCAGTGAGAGCGTGAACACTGAAGCTTTCTTT.